The rows below give T cell receptor beta chains drawn from one sample of a study of vaccination effects on CD4 cells after COVID-19. These receptors lack a known antigen. Assay used: immunoSEQ multiplex PCR; TCRdb lists only in-frame clones, some missing. This sample has about 34,000 clones, with less than 80% found just once. The sequencing used CD4+ T cells from PBMCs cultured with HCoV-OC43 spike peptides, collected before COVID-19 vaccination. Receptor source: a human donor who received a COVID-19 vaccine. Each CDR3 is given with its conserved first and last residue. The D gene is left open where the match is weak. Clone size is not always given. Where it is, it says once, few, many or a class for expanded clones.

. TRBJ1-5 TRBV19 once CASSAEVSAPVRPQHF TGTGCCAGTAGTGCCGAAGTGTCCGCCCCTGTTCGGCCCCAGCATTTT
. TRBJ2-2 TRBV5-1 . CASSLPNTGELFF TGCGCCAGCAGCTTGCCCAACACCGGGGAGCTGTTTTTT
. TRBJ2-1 TRBV28 . CASSFGPLNEQFF TGTGCCAGCAGTTTTGGGCCCCTGAATGAGCAGTTCTTC
. TRBJ2-5 TRBV3-1/TRBV3-2 once CASAQRVGETQYF TGTGCCAGCGCCCAGAGGGTGGGGGAGACCCAGTACTTC
TRBD1 TRBJ2-6 TRBV7-2 once CASSLRIGTGVTGANVLTF TGTGCCAGCAGCTTAAGGATTGGGACAGGGGTTACTGGGGCCAACGTCCTGACTTTC
TRBD1 TRBJ2-3 TRBV30 . CAWRTGPHTQYF TGTGCCTGGAGGACAGGGCCCCATACGCAGTATTTT
TRBD1 TRBJ2-2 TRBV5-1 . CASSQGQTNTGELFF TGCGCCAGCAGCCAGGGACAGACGAACACCGGGGAGCTGTTTTTT
. TRBJ2-1 TRBV10-3 . CAISDSPTYNEQFF TGTGCCATCAGTGACAGCCCGACCTACAATGAGCAGTTCTTC
TRBD1 TRBJ1-1 TRBV4-1 . CASSQDPRGRMAFF TGCGCCAGCAGCCAAGACCCCAGGGGGCGGATGGCTTTCTTT
. TRBJ2-7 TRBV28 . CASSLTGYEQYF TGTGCCAGCAGTCTGACCGGCTACGAGCAGTACTTC
. TRBJ2-5 TRBV7-2 once CASSFQGVRETQYF TGTGCCAGCAGCTTCCAAGGAGTCAGAGAGACCCAGTACTTC
TRBD1 TRBJ2-7 TRBV7-9 . CASSPADRAHEQYF TGTGCCAGCAGCCCCGCGGACAGGGCCCACGAGCAGTACTTC
. TRBJ2-1 TRBV11-1 few CASSLSGTYNEQFF TGTGCCAGCAGCCTAAGCGGAACCTACAATGAGCAGTTCTTC
. TRBJ2-7 TRBV4-3 . CASSQVGGFKEQYF TGCGCCAGCAGCCAAGTCGGAGGGTTTAAGGAGCAGTACTTC
. TRBJ2-5 TRBV7-2 . CASSLGGTGQETQYF TGTGCCAGCAGCTTAGGGGGGACGGGCCAAGAGACCCAGTACTTC
TRBD2 TRBJ2-1 TRBV3-1/TRBV3-2 . CASSQGLAGMYNEQFF TGTGCCAGCAGCCAAGGGCTAGCGGGGATGTACAATGAGCAGTTCTTC
TRBD1 TRBJ1-1 TRBV9 . CASSARDRGVISEAFF TGTGCCAGCAGCGCCCGGGACAGGGGAGTCATCTCTGAAGCTTTCTTT
TRBD1 TRBJ1-2 TRBV2 few CASRADRHGYTF TGTGCCAGCAGGGCGGACAGGCATGGCTACACCTTC
. TRBJ1-6 TRBV30 . CAWGIGRTSSYNSPLHF TGTGCCTGGGGAATCGGCAGGACAAGCTCCTATAATTCACCCCTCCACTTT
TRBD1 TRBJ1-1 TRBV5-4 . CASSPGQGLMNTEAFF TGTGCCAGCAGCCCCGGACAGGGACTCATGAACACTGAAGCTTTCTTT
TRBD1 TRBJ2-7 TRBV10-2 . CASSPGTGAHEQYF TGCGCCAGCAGTCCAGGGACAGGGGCCCACGAGCAGTACTTC
. TRBJ2-2 TRBV4-3 . CASSQESPGAGELFF TGCGCCAGCAGCCAAGAATCCCCAGGGGCCGGGGAGCTGTTTTTT
. TRBJ1-2 TRBV6-5 few CASSPYRGGPGGYTF TGTGCCAGCAGTCCCTACCGGGGAGGCCCGGGAGGCTACACCTTC
. TRBJ2-1 TRBV6-2/TRBV6-3 . CASSTLPPNEQFF TGTGCCAGCAGCACTCTTCCCCCAAATGAGCAGTTCTTC
TRBD2 TRBJ2-7 TRBV4-1 . CASSPRGADEQYF TGCGCCAGCAGCCCGCGGGGGGCGGACGAGCAGTACTTC
. TRBJ1-3 TRBV2 . CASSRDGLGSSGNTIYF TGTGCCAGCAGTCGGGACGGCCTGGGGAGCTCTGGAAACACCATATATTTT
. TRBJ1-2 TRBV28 . CASRHMSGEGGYTF TGTGCCAGCAGGCACATGTCTGGGGAGGGTGGCTACACCTTC
. TRBJ2-7 TRBV28 . CASSLGLSTSSYEQYF TGTGCCAGCAGCCTCGGACTATCAACGAGCTCCTACGAGCAGTACTTC
. TRBJ2-1 TRBV7-9 . CASSFGGGRNEQFF TGTGCCAGCAGCTTCGGGGGAGGAAGGAATGAGCAGTTCTTC
. TRBJ1-2 TRBV6-1 . CASSEYGRDYGYTF TGTGCCAGCAGTGAATACGGCAGGGATTATGGCTACACCTTC
TRBD1 TRBJ1-1 TRBV5-1 once CASSLLQGRNTEAFF TGCGCCAGCAGCTTGTTACAGGGGAGGAACACTGAAGCTTTCTTT
. TRBJ2-3 TRBV12-3/TRBV12-4 once CASSPSGTQYF TGTGCCAGCAGCCCCTCGGGTACGCAGTATTTT
. TRBJ1-2 TRBV6-5 . CATLRDQGYYGYTF TGTGCCACCTTACGGGACCAGGGATACTATGGCTACACCTTC
. TRBJ2-5 TRBV7-9 . CASSPLGTQETQYF TGTGCCAGCAGCCCCCTGGGCACGCAAGAGACCCAGTACTTC
TRBD2 TRBJ2-7 TRBV29-1 few CSGRLGLAGEQYF TGCAGCGGCAGACTGGGACTAGCGGGCGAGCAGTACTTC
. TRBJ2-7 TRBV2 few CASSGTGKYEQYF TGTGCCAGCAGTGGGACGGGTAAATACGAGCAGTACTTC
. TRBJ2-7 TRBV27 . CASSFGSFYEQYF TGTGCCAGCAGTTTCGGCTCCTTCTACGAGCAGTACTTC
TRBD2 TRBJ2-1 TRBV19 . CASSLTRGDQFF TGTGCCAGTAGTCTCACCCGGGGGGACCAGTTCTTC
TRBD1 TRBJ2-1 TRBV11-2 . CASSPRDRGSYNEQFF TGTGCCAGCAGCCCCCGGGACAGGGGATCCTACAATGAGCAGTTCTTC
. TRBJ1-1 TRBV12-3/TRBV12-4 . CASSLGGGTEAFF TGTGCCAGCAGTTTAGGGGGCGGCACTGAAGCTTTCTTT
TRBD2 TRBJ2-1 TRBV5-1 . CASSPRLAGGPFSSYNEQFF TGCGCCAGCAGCCCAAGACTAGCGGGAGGGCCTTTTTCTTCCTACAATGAGCAGTTCTTC